The rows below give T cell receptor beta chains drawn from one sample of a study of beta chain bispecific antibodies for T cell cancers. From the 5' RACE reads, TCRdb called clonotypes with MiXCR, one entry per CDR3 protein. The sample contains roughly 15,000 distinct CDR3 sequences, about 2.2% of which appear only once. Their recognized antigens are unknown. The sample taken for sequencing was healthy donor T cells cultured with leukemia cells. Receptors were obtained from a human donor in good health. Some clones in this sample may be carry-over from other donors' samples. The CDR3 runs from the conserved cysteine through the conserved F or W. A D gene is named only where the DNA matches it firmly. Only some rows state a clone size, as once, few, many or a class for expanded clones.

TRBV7-9,many,TRBJ2-5,.,TGTGCCAGCAGCTTATCTACCTCGACTCCCCTGGCCCAGTACTTC,CASSLSTSTPLAQYF
TRBV19,many,TRBJ1-5,.,TGTGCCAGTAGTATAGCAGGGAGGGCTAGCAATCAGCCCCAGCATTTT,CASSIAGRASNQPQHF
TRBV11-2,many,TRBJ2-7,.,TGTGCCAGCAGCTTCGTCTCCTACGAGCAGTACTTC,CASSFVSYEQYF
TRBV11-3,many,TRBJ2-3,.,TGTGCCAGCAGCTTAGGCGTAAACAGGGCAGATACGCAGTATTTT,CASSLGVNRADTQYF
TRBV27,many,TRBJ2-7,.,TGTGCCAGCAGTCCCTCGACAAATTCCTACGAGCAGTACTTC,CASSPSTNSYEQYF
TRBV25-1,many,TRBJ2-1,.,TGTGCCAGCAGTGAAACGCGGACCACGTACAATGAGCAGTTCTTC,CASSETRTTYNEQFF
TRBV19,many,TRBJ1-1,.,TGTGCCAGTAGTCTAGGGGTAGGCACTGAAGCTTTCTTT,CASSLGVGTEAFF
TRBV6-1,many,TRBJ1-2,.,TGTGCCAGCAGCCCCAGGGGCGAAGGGGGCTACACCTTC,CASSPRGEGGYTF
TRBV6-5,many,TRBJ1-1,TRBD1,TGTGCCAGCAGGGACAGGGGGCTTACTGAAGCTTTCTTT,CASRDRGLTEAFF
TRBV6-6,many,TRBJ2-2,.,TGTGCCAGCAGTTTTGGCCCGGCGGAGCGGCTGTTTTTT,CASSFGPAERLFF
TRBV20-1,many,TRBJ1-3,.,TGCAGTGCTCTAACATCATCTGGAAACACCATATATTTT,CSALTSSGNTIYF
TRBV15,many,TRBJ2-7,TRBD1,TGTGCCACCAGCGACGGGACAGGGCAGAGGGGGCAGTACTTC,CATSDGTGQRGQYF
TRBV5-1,many,TRBJ2-5,.,TGCGCCAGCAGCTTGTGGTTACAAGAGACCCAGTACTTC,CASSLWLQETQYF
TRBV3-1,many,TRBJ2-7,.,TGTGCCAGCAGCCAAGAGCCGTGGCAGGGCAGATACGAGCAGTACTTC,CASSQEPWQGRYEQYF
TRBV29-1,many,TRBJ2-7,.,TGCAGCGTTTTAGGGGAATCCTACGAGCAGTACTTC,CSVLGESYEQYF
TRBV11-3,many,TRBJ2-2,TRBD1,TGTGCCAGCAGCTTAGTACAGGGGGAGGCCGGGGAGCTGTTTTTT,CASSLVQGEAGELFF
TRBV7-9,medium-sized,TRBJ2-3,.,TGTGCCAGCAGCCTCCGAGAGTCTTCGGATACGCAGTATTTT,CASSLRESSDTQYF
TRBV2,many,TRBJ1-4,TRBD1,TGTGCCAGCACCACAGGGGGTTGGGAAAAACTGTTTTTT,CASTTGGWEKLFF
TRBV20-1,many,TRBJ1-6,.,TGCAGTGCTAGAGACCGGGGCCTAGGAAATTCACCCCTCCACTTT,CSARDRGLGNSPLHF
TRBV3-1,many,TRBJ1-1,.,TGTGCCAGCAGCCAAGACAGGGGTGAAGCTTTCTTT,CASSQDRGEAFF
TRBV19,.,TRBJ2-1,.,TGTGCCAGTAGTATAGTAACGGGGGCCTACAATGAGCAGTTCTTC,CASSIVTGAYNEQFF
TRBV30,many,TRBJ1-1,.,TGTGCCTGGAGTCCGACTAAGATCCAGGGCATATCTGAAGCTTTCTTT,CAWSPTKIQGISEAFF
TRBV27,many,TRBJ2-1,.,TGTGCCAGCAGCCCCGACCCCGATTACAATGAGCAGTTCTTC,CASSPDPDYNEQFF
TRBV27,many,TRBJ2-5,TRBD2,TGTGCCAGCAGTTTATCGGGGGGACTAATAGTTGAGACCCAGTACTTC,CASSLSGGLIVETQYF
TRBV7-8,many,TRBJ2-7,.,TGTGCCAGCAGCTTCACACAGGGACTCCTCTACGAGCAGTACTTC,CASSFTQGLLYEQYF
TRBV3-1,many,TRBJ1-1,.,TGTGCCAGCAGCCAAGATCGAACCACTGAAGCTTTCTTT,CASSQDRTTEAFF
TRBV11-2,.,TRBJ2-7,TRBD1,TGTGCCAGCAGCTTCACGACAGGGAACTCCTACGAGCAGTACTTC,CASSFTTGNSYEQYF
TRBV12-3/TRBV12-4,many,TRBJ2-7,.,TGTGCCAGCAGCCTAAGTACCTCCGAGCAGTACTTC,CASSLSTSEQYF
TRBV19,.,TRBJ1-1,.,TGTGCCAGTAGTATAGGTTTGACGCAAAACACTGAAGCTTTCTTT,CASSIGLTQNTEAFF
TRBV3-1,many,TRBJ2-7,.,TGTGCCAGCAGCCAAGTTTCGAAAACCAACGAGCAGTACTTC,CASSQVSKTNEQYF
TRBV27,many,TRBJ1-2,.,TGTGCCAGCAGTAACGACAGTTTTAACTATGGCTACACCTTC,CASSNDSFNYGYTF
TRBV3-1,many,TRBJ2-1,.,TGTGCCAGCAGCTACGGGGTCTGGGCGTACAATGAGCAGTTCTTC,CASSYGVWAYNEQFF
TRBV19,many,TRBJ1-1,.,TGTGCCAGTAGTCCCCGGCAATTCAGGACTGAAGCTTTCTTT,CASSPRQFRTEAFF
TRBV3-1,.,TRBJ1-3,.,TGTGCCAGCAGCCCGGACAGCCTCTCTGGAAACACCATATATTTT,CASSPDSLSGNTIYF
TRBV25-1,many,TRBJ1-1,.,TGTGCCAGCAGTGGAGGGAACACTGAAGCTTTCTTT,CASSGGNTEAFF
TRBV20-1,many,TRBJ2-7,.,TGCAGTGCTGAGGACCGATACAACGAGCAGTACTTC,CSAEDRYNEQYF
TRBV6-6,.,TRBJ1-5,.,TGTGCCAGCAGTTACTCGAGAAGTTGGGATCATAGCAACAATCAGCCCCAGCATTTT,CASSYSRSWDHSNNQPQHF
TRBV19,many,TRBJ1-1,.,TGTGCCAGTAGTGCCTCATTGAACACTGAAGCTTTCTTT,CASSASLNTEAFF
TRBV20-1,many,TRBJ2-1,.,TGCAGTGCTAGGTTGTCAGGATTTTCATCTGAGCAGTTCTTC,CSARLSGFSSEQFF
TRBV24-1,many,TRBJ2-1,TRBD1,TGTGCCACCAGTGATTTGACGGGACAGGGGCGTCATGAGCAGTTCTTC,CATSDLTGQGRHEQFF
TRBV7-6,many,TRBJ2-2,TRBD2,TGTGCCAGCAGCTTAGTAGGACTAGCGCACGTGGCCGGGGAGCTGTTTTTT,CASSLVGLAHVAGELFF
TRBV7-9,medium-sized,TRBJ1-5,.,TGTGCTCTATCGACAGGCGTCAATCAGCCCCAGCATTTT,CALSTGVNQPQHF
TRBV9,many,TRBJ1-1,.,TGTGCCAGCAGCGTAGATGGGGGGAACACTGAAGCTTTCTTT,CASSVDGGNTEAFF
TRBV7-6,few,TRBJ2-3,.,TGTGCCAGCGCACGAGGGGGGGCAAACACAGATACGCAGTATTTT,CASARGGANTDTQYF
TRBV5-1,many,TRBJ1-3,.,TGCGCCAGCAGCCAGCAATCTGGAAACACCATATATTTT,CASSQQSGNTIYF
TRBV5-1,many,TRBJ2-7,.,TGCGCCAGCAGCCCTAACCGTATTTCCTACGAGCAGTACTTC,CASSPNRISYEQYF
TRBV12-3/TRBV12-4,many,TRBJ1-4,.,TGTGCCAGCAGTCCAACCGGCCCTGCAAAACTGTTTTTT,CASSPTGPAKLFF
TRBV12-3/TRBV12-4,many,TRBJ2-1,.,TGTGCCAGCAGTGGAACCCGGAACAATGAGCAGTTCTTC,CASSGTRNNEQFF
TRBV11-2,.,TRBJ2-7,.,TGTGCCAGCAGCTTAGGAGGCGCCAGCGAGCAGTACTTC,CASSLGGASEQYF
TRBV19,many,TRBJ2-7,TRBD1,TGTGCCAGTAGTTTTTCTCACAGGGGCGAGCAGTACTTC,CASSFSHRGEQYF
TRBV2,many,TRBJ2-1,.,TGTGCCAGCAGTCCGGGACTGCTCAATGAGCAGTTCTTC,CASSPGLLNEQFF
TRBV12-3/TRBV12-4,many,TRBJ2-5,.,TGTGCCAGCAGTCGTCCAGAAGGGGAGACCCAGTACTTC,CASSRPEGETQYF
TRBV13,many,TRBJ2-5,.,TGTGCCAGCAGCTTAAGGGACTACCAAGAGACCCAGTACTTC,CASSLRDYQETQYF
TRBV28,many,TRBJ2-5,.,TGTGCCAGCAGTTTGACCGGACTAGAGACCCAGTACTTC,CASSLTGLETQYF
TRBV28,medium-sized,TRBJ2-1,.,TGTGCCAGCAGTTCCGTCGGGGGTGAGCAGTTCTTC,CASSSVGGEQFF
TRBV18,many,TRBJ2-7,.,TGTGCCAGCTCACCGGGGGGATTTTCCTACGAGCAGTACTTC,CASSPGGFSYEQYF
TRBV2,many,TRBJ1-5,.,TGTGCCAGCAGTGAATGGGAAGGGATTACCTCCAGTCCCCAGCATTTT,CASSEWEGITSSPQHF
TRBV9,many,TRBJ2-7,.,TGTGCCAGCAGCGTAGGAGGCACCGGGTACGAGCAGTACTTC,CASSVGGTGYEQYF
TRBV11-2,medium-sized,TRBJ2-1,.,TGTGCCAGCAGCTTAGAGGGACTTCTGGGCAATGAGCAGTTCTTC,CASSLEGLLGNEQFF